The 7 T cell receptor beta chains below come from one sample, sequenced in a study of T-cell memory formation after mild COVID-19. A single record per CDR3 protein comes from TCRdb applying MiXCR to the 5' RACE reads. The sample includes 34,000 or so distinct CDR3 sequences, 7% to 9.5% of them seen just once. Source material: PBMCs or a T cell subset sorted from them (not recorded which). The receptors originated from a man between 18 and 35 years old who had mild COVID-19 (a few samples of this study predate the infection). Cell type and time point are not known.

This clonotype occurred many times. The chain couples TRBV5-1 to TRBJ2-3; TRBD1 aligns across 11 bases. Germline V gives CDR1 SGHRS, CDR2 YFSETQ. Unmatched junction bases numbered 1, after V lost 3 bases and J lost 4 bases. The CDR3 length is 14 residues. Here the CDR3 reads CASSWDRGSDTQYF. The CDR3 DNA reads as TGCGCCAGCAGCTGGGACAGGGGGTCAGATACGCAGTATTTT. Full variable domain (remainder filled in from reference TRBV5-1 and TRBJ2-3): KAGVTQTPRYLIKTRGQQVTLSCSPISGHRSVSWYQQTPGQGLQFLFEYFSETQRNKGNFPGRFSGRQFSNSRSEMNVSTLELGDSALYLCASSWDRGSDTQYFGPGTRLTVL.

The table lists this clonotype with a few counts. One end of the junction is discordant with germline, which a read error may explain. The chain uses TRBV27 and TRBJ1-1; the match to TRBD1 covers 12 bases. The CDR3 loop spans 13 amino acids. Germline V lookup: CDR1 MNHEY, CDR2 SMNVEV (reference sequence). CDR3 residues: CASSSWDRGPRIF. The CDR3 DNA reads as TGTGCCAGCAGCAGTTGGGACAGGGGGCCCAGGATCTTT.

This clonotype was seen many times. The rearrangement joins TRBV6-5 to TRBJ1-1; 7 bases line up with TRBD1. The germline V gene has CDR1 MNHEY and CDR2 SVGAGI. V gave up 8 bases and J gave up 5 bases; unmatched junction bases: 14. The CDR3 is 15 residues long. CDR3 nucleotides: TGTGCCAGCTGGGGACAGAGACTAGGTGTGACTGAAGCTTTCTTT. It yields the protein CASWGQRLGVTEAFF.

This clonotype has at least ten counts. The V call is TRBV2, the J call TRBJ1-5, with TRBD1 identical over 7 bases. V shed 6 bases, J shed 7 bases, and the junction held 6 bases outside the gene matches. This CDR3 spans 13 amino acids. In germline, CDR1 is SNHLY, CDR2 FYNNEI. CDR3 residues: CASRSTGNQPQHF. For the CDR3, the DNA is TGTGCCAGCAGATCGACAGGGAACCAGCCCCAGCATTTT.

This clonotype occurred many times. The chain is built from TRBV12-3 or TRBV12-4 and TRBJ1-2; D is undetermined. Trimming removed 3 bases from V and 5 bases from J, with 10 bases in between. This CDR3 has 13 residues. The CDR3 region has the DNA TGTGCCAGCAGTTTGAGCCAAGATTATGGCTACACCTTC. This gives the protein CASSLSQDYGYTF.

J is TRBJ2-1 and V is TRBV6-4; 10 bases line up with TRBD2. With 4 bases clipped from V and 7 bases from J, the junction kept 7 bases outside the gene matches. This CDR3 has 15 residues. Germline assignment: CDR1 MRHNA and CDR2 SNTAGT. The CDR3 protein is CASSGGTSAGNEQFF. The CDR3 DNA sequence: TGTGCCAGCAGTGGCGGGACTAGCGCCGGTAATGAGCAGTTCTTC.

This clonotype has a handful of counts. The gene calls are TRBV30 and TRBJ2-7, with TRBD2 matching 10 bases. In germline, CDR1 is GTSNPN, CDR2 SVGIG (reference sequence). The CDR3 totals 15 residues. The V and J ends lost 2 bases and 7 bases, in that order; junction bases with no gene match: 11. In DNA form, the CDR3 reads TGTGCCTGGAGTTTTGGCCTAGCGGGGGTAGGGGAGCAGTACTTC. Amino acid sequence: CAWSFGLAGVGEQYF.